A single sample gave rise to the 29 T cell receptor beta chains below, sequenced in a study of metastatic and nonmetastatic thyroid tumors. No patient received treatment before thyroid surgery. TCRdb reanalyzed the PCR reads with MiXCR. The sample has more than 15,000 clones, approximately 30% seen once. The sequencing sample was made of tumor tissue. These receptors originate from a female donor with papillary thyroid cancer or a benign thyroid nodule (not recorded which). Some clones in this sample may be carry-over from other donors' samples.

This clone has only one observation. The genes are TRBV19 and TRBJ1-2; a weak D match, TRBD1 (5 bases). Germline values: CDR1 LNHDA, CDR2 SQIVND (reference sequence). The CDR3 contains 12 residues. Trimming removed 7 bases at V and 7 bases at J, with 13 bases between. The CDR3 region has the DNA TGTGCCAGTACCCATAGGGGTGGTGGCTACACCTTC. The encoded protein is CASTHRGGGYTF.

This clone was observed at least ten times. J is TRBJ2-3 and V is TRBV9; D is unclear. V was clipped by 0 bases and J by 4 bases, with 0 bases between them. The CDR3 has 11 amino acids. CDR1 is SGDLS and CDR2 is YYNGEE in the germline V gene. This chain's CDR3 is CASSVADTQYF. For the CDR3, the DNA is TGTGCCAGCAGCGTAGCAGATACGCAGTATTTT.

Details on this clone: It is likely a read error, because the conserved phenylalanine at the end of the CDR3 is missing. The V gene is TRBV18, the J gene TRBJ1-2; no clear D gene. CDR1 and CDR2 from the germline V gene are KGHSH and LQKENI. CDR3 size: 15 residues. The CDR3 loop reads CASSPRILPNHGYTL. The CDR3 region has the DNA TGTGCCAGCTCACCACGAATCCTCCCTAACCATGGCTACACCCTC.

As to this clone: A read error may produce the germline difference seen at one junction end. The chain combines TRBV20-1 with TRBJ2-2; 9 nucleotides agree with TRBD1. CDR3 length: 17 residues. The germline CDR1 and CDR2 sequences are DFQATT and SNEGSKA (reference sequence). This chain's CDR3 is CSARGIGQGWNTGELFF. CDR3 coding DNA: TGCAGTGCTAGAGGCATCGGACAGGGGTGGAACACCGGTGAGCTGTTTTTT.

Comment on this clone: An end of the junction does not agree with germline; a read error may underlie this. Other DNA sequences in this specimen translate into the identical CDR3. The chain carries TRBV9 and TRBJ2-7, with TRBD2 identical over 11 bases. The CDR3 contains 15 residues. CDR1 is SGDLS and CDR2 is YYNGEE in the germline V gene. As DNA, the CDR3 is TGTGCAAGCAGCGTAGGGACTAGCGGATCCTACGAGCAGTACTTC. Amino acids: CASSVGTSGSYEQYF.

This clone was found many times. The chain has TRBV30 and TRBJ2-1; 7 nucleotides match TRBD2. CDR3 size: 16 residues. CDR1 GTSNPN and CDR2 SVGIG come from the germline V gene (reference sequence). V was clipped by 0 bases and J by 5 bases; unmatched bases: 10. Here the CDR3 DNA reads TGTGCCTGGAGTGTAAGGTCGGCTAGCGGAAACAATGAGCAGTTCTTC. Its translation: CAWSVRSASGNNEQFF.

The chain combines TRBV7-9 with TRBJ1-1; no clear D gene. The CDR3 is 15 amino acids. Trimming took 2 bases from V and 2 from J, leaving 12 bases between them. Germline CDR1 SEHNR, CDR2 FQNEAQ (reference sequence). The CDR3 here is CASSLRGLENTEAFF. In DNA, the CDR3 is TGTGCCAGCAGCTTACGGGGTCTAGAAAACACTGAAGCTTTCTTT.

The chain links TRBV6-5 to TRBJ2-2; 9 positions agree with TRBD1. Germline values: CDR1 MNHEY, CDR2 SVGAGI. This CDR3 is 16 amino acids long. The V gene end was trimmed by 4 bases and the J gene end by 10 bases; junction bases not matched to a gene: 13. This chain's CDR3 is CASSWGGQGCAVELFF. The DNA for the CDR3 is TGTGCCAGCAGTTGGGGAGGACAGGGGTGCGCCGTGGAGCTGTTTTTT.

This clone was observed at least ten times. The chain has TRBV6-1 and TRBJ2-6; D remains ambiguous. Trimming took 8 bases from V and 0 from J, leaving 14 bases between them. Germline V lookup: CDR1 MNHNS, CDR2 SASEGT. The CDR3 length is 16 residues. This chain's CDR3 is CASAYTLPSGANVLTF. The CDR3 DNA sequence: TGTGCCAGCGCATACACGCTCCCCTCTGGGGCCAACGTCCTGACTTTC.

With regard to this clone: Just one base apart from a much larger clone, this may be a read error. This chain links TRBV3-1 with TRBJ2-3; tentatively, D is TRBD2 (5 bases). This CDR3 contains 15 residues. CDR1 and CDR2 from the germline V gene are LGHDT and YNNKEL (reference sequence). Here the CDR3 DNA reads TGTGCCAGCAGCCCAGACTGGGCTAGCACAGATGCGCAGTATTTT. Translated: CASSPDWASTDAQYF.

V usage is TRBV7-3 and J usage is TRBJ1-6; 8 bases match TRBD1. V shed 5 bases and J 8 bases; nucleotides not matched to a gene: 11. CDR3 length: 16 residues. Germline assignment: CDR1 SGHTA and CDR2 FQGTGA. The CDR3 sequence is CASSNGTGEGHSPLHF. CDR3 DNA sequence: TGTGCCAGCAGCAACGGGACAGGAGAAGGGCATTCACCCCTCCACTTT.

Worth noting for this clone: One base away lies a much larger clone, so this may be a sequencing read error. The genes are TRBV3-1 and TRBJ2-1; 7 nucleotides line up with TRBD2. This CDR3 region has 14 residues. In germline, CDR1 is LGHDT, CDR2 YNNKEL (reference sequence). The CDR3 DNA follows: TGTGCCAGCAGCCAGTTGACTAGCTACAATGGGCAGTTCTTC. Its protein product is CASSQLTSYNGQFF.

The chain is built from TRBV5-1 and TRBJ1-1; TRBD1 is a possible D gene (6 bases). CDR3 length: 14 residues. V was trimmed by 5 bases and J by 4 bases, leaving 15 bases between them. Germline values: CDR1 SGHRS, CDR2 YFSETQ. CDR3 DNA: TGCGCCAGCAGGGCCACAGGGTCGACCACTGAAGCTTTCTTT. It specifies CASRATGSTTEAFF.

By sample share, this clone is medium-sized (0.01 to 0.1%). Here the CDR3 DNA reads TGCGCCAGCAGCCAAGGGGAGATCGCGGGGGCCCTTTTAAATACGCAGTATTTT. It yields the protein CASSQGEIAGALLNTQYF. The chain uses TRBV4-1 and TRBJ2-3, with D tentatively TRBD2 (7 bases). Germline loops: CDR1 MGHRA, CDR2 YSYEKL. This CDR3 region has 18 residues. Trimming stripped 1 base from V and 7 bases from J, with 24 bases between.

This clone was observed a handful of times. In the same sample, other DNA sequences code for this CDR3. The CDR3 loop reads CASSQTGGGGRETQYF. Written as DNA, the CDR3 is TGTGCCAGCAGCCAAACAGGGGGCGGTGGGCGAGAGACCCAGTACTTC. The chain combines TRBV7-3 with TRBJ2-5; 9 positions agree with TRBD1. This CDR3 has 16 amino acids. V gave up 5 bases and J gave up 4 bases; unmatched junction bases: 11. The germline CDR1 and CDR2 sequences are SGHTA and FQGTGA.

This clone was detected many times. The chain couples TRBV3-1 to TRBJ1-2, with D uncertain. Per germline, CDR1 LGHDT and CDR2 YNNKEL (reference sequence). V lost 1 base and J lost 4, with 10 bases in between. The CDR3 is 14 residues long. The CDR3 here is CASSQVKRPYGYTF. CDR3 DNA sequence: TGTGCCAGCAGCCAAGTAAAAAGGCCCTATGGCTACACCTTC.

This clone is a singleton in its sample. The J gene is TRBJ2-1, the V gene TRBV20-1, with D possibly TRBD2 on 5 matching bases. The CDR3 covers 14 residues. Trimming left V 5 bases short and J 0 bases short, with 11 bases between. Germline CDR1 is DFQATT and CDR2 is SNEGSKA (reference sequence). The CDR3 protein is CSALSGSSYNEQFF. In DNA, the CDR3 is TGCAGTGCTCTAAGCGGAAGCTCCTACAATGAGCAGTTCTTC.

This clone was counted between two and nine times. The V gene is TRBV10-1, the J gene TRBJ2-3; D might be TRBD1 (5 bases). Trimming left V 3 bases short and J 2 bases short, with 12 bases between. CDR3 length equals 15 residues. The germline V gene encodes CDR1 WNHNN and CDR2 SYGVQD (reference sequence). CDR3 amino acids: CASSEGMGHTDTQYF. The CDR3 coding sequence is TGCGCCAGCAGTGAAGGGATGGGGCACACAGATACGCAGTATTTT.

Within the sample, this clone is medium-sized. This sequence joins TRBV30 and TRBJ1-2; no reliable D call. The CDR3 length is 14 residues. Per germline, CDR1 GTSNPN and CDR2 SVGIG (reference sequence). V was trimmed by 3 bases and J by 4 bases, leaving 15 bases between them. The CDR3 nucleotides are TGTGCCTGGAGCAGGCCCGACCCACCCTATGGCTACACCTTC. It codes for CAWSRPDPPYGYTF.

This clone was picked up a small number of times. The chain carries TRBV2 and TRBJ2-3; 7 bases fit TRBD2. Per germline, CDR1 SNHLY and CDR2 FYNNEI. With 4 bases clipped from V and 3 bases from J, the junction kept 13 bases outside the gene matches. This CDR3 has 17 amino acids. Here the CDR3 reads CASSGEGSGSRTDTQYF. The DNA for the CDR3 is TGTGCCAGCAGTGGGGAGGGTAGCGGCTCTAGAACAGATACGCAGTATTTT.

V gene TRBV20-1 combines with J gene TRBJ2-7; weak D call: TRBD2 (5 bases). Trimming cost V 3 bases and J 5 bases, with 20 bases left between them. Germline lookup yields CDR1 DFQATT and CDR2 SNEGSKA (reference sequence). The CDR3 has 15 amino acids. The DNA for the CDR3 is TGCAGTGCTAGTCCCCTCGGGGTACGAGGGCACGAGCAGTACTTC. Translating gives CSASPLGVRGHEQYF.

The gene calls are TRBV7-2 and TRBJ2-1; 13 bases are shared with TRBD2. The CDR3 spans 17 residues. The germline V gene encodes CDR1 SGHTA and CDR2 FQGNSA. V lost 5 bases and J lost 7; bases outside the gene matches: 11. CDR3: CASSVTSGGVFLNEQFF. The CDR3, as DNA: TGTGCCAGCAGCGTAACTAGCGGGGGGGTATTCTTAAATGAGCAGTTCTTC.

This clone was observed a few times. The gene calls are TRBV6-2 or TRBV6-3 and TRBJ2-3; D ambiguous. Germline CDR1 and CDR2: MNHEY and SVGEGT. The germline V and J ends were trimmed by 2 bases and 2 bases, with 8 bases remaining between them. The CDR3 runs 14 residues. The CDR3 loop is CASSYQEHTDTQYF. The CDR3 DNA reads TGTGCCAGCAGTTACCAAGAGCACACAGATACGCAGTATTTT.

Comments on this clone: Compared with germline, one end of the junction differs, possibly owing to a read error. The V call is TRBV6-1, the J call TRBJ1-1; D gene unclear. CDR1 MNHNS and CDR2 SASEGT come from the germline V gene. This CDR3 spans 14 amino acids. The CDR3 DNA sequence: TGTGCCAGCAGTCCCGGGCAGGCGAACACTGAATCTTCCTTT. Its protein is CASSPGQANTESSF.

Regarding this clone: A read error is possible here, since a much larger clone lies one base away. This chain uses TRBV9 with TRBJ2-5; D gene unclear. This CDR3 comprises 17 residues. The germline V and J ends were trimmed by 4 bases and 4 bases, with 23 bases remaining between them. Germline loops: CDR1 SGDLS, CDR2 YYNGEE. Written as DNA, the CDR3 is TGTGCCAGCAGCCCTACGACTTTGGCGGTGGGCTTAGAGACCCAGTACTTC. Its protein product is CASSPTTLAVGLETQYF.

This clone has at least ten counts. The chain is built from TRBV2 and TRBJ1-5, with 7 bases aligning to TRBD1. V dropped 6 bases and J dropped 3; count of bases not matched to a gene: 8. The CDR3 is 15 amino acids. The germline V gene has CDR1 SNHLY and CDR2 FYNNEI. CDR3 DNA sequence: TGTGCCAGCAGGCGGTACAGGGGAGACAATCAGCCCCAGCATTTT. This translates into CASRRYRGDNQPQHF.

The CDR3 region has the DNA TGTGCCAGCAGGATTGATCGGGGGGTTGCGACCCAGCATTTT. Translating it yields CASRIDRGVATQHF. The chain couples TRBV2 to TRBJ1-5, with TRBD1 as a possible D gene (5 bases). The CDR3 extends over 14 amino acids. Germline CDR1 reads SNHLY; CDR2 reads FYNNEI. The germline V and J ends were trimmed by 6 bases and 11 bases, with 20 bases remaining between them.

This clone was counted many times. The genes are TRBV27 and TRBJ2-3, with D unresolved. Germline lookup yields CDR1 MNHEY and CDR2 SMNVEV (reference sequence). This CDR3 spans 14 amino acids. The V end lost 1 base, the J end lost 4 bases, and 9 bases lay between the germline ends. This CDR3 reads CASSLFGRADTQYF. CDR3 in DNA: TGTGCCAGCAGTTTATTTGGTAGGGCAGATACGCAGTATTTT.

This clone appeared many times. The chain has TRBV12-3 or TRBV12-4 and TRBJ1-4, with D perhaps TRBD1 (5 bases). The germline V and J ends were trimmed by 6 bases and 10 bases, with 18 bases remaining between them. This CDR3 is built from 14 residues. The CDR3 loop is CASRPDERQGKLFF. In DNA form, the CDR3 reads TGTGCCAGCAGACCGGACGAAAGGCAGGGAAAACTGTTTTTT.